Described below is a single TCR beta chain sequence and its context. The antigen is not known. The sample is drawn from a study of shared clonotypes between healthy human individuals. Study as a whole: Samples came from a couple of female and three male donors aged 18 to 49.

Naive CD8 isolation took CD45RO-negative cells positively selected for CCR7 and excluded terminally differentiated effector memory CD45RA+ cells. Free of recent acute infections or vaccinations, the donors were healthy HIV-negative adults. General study findings and limits: Larger estimated richness was generally seen in naive subsets than in memory subsets. For naive CD4 cells, around 5% of clonotypes were shared across a handful of donors.

Method: immunoSEQ multiplex PCR; TCRdb's copy keeps in-frame clones and lacks some. The sample shows around 600,000 clones, roughly 98% of them seen only once. The source material was naive CD8+ T cells sorted from blood. This clonotype originated in a man aged 30 to 45 in good health.

DNA for the CDR3: TGCGCCAGCAGCCAAGAAGGGACTACCTTCTACGAGCAGTACTTC. It is translated as CASSQEGTTFYEQYF. The chain couples TRBV4-3 to TRBJ2-7; 7 bases fit TRBD2. Per the germline V gene, CDR1 is LGHNA and CDR2 is YSLEER. The CDR3 has 15 residues. V lost 0 bases, J lost 3 bases, and 5 bases stayed unmatched.